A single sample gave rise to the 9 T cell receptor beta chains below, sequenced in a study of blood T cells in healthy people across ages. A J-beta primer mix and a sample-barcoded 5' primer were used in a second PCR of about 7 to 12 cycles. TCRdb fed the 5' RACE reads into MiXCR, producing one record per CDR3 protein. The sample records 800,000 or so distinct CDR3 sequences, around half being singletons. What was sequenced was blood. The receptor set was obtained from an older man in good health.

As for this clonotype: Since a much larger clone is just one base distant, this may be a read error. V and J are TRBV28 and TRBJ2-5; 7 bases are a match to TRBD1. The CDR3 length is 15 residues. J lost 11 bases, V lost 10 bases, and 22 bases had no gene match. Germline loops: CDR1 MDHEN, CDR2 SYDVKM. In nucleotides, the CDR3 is TGTGCCACCAGACCCCGAGGGGGCAACTACAATGAGCAGTACTTC. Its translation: CATRPRGGNYNEQYF.

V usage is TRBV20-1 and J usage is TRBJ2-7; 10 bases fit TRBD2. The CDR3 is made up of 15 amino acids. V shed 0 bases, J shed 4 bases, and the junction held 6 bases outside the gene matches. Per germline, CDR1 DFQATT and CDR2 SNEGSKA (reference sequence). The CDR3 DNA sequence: TGCAGTGCTAGAGATCTAGCGGGGGAGGAATACGAGCAGTACTTC. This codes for CSARDLAGEEYEQYF.

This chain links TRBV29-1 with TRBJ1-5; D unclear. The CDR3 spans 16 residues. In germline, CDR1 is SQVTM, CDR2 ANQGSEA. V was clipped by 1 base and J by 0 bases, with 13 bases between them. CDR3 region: CSVEGGRDYSNQPQHF. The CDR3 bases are TGCAGCGTTGAAGGAGGCCGTGACTATAGCAATCAGCCCCAGCATTTT.

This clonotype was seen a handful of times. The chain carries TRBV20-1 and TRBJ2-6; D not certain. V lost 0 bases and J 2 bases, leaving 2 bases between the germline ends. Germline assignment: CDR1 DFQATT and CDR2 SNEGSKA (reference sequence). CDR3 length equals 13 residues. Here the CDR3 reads CSARDPGANVLTF. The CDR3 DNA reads TGCAGTGCTAGAGATCCTGGGGCCAACGTCCTGACTTTC.

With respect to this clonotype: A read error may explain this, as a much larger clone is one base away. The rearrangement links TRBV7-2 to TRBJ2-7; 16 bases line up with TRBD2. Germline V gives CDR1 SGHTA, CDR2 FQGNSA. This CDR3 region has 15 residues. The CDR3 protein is CVSSSGLAGGYEQYF. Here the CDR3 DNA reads TGTGTCAGCAGCTCGGGACTAGCGGGAGGGTACGAGCAGTACTTC.

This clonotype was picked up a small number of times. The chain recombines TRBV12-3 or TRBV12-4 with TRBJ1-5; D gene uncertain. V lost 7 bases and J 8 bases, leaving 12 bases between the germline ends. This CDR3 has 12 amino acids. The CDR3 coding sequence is TGTGCCAGCAAAGGCGGTTTTGAGCCCCAGCATTTT. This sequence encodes CASKGGFEPQHF.

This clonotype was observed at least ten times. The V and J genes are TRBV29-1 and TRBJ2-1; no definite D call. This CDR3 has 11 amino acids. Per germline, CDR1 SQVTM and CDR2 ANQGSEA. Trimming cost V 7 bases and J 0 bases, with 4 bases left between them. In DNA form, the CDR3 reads TGCAGCGGTGACTCCTACAATGAGCAGTTCTTC. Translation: CSGDSYNEQFF.

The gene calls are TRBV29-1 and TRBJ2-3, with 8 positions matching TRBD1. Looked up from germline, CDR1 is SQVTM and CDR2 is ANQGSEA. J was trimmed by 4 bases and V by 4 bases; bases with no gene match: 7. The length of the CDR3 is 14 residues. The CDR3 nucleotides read TGCAGCGTTGGTCTTAGACAGGGGCCAGATACGCAGTATTTT. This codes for CSVGLRQGPDTQYF.

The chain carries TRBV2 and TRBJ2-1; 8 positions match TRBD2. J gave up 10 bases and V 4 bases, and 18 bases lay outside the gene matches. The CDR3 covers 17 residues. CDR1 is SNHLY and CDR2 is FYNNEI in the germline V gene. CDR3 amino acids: CASSGATGTSPYREQFF. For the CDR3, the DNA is TGTGCCAGCAGTGGGGCCACCGGGACTAGTCCCTACAGGGAGCAGTTCTTC.